This T cell receptor (beta chain) came from a study of blood T cell repertoires in COVID-19. Turning to the study itself: The study drew acute and convalescent COVID-19 samples from the United States, Italy and Spain. PBMCs, B-cell-depleted T cells, or T cells provided the cDNA or gDNA that made up the material.

V lost 8 bases to trimming and J lost 6 bases, with 19 bases between them. CDR3 length equals 15 residues. Germline V lookup: CDR1 LNHNV, CDR2 YYDKDF (reference sequence). Per the original data handling: Reference gene primers were amplified, and this amplification served to estimate nucleated cell counts. Repertoires were generated with immunoSEQ multiplex PCR, while TCRdb's copy carries only in-frame clones and drops some. V, J and clone size are those of that table, while D and trimming were read from the DNA. The table lists some 80,000 clones, around 88% of them singletons. The TCR comes from a human donor in a cohort sampled during active COVID-19. The chain joins TRBV15 to TRBJ2-2; unclear D gene. Sequencing was carried out using peripheral blood. This CDR3 is CATGVRQVPAGELFF. The DNA for the CDR3 is TGTGCCACCGGTGTTAGGCAGGTCCCAGCCGGGGAGCTGTTTTTT. Drawing the rest from reference TRBV15 and TRBJ2-2, the complete variable domain is DAMVIQNPRYQVTQFGKPVTLSCSQTLNHNVMYWYQQKSSQAPKLLFHYYDKDFNNEADTPDNFQSRRPNTSFCFLDIRSPGLGDTAMYLCATGVRQVPAGELFFGEGSRLTVL.